Below, 26 T cell receptor beta chains from the same sample are listed, as sequenced in a study of T cell repertoires in cytomegalovirus infection. TCRdb passed the reads through MiXCR, listing each CDR3 protein once. This table holds more than 500,000 distinct CDR3 sequences, more than 15% found once. Material: CD8+ T cells from PBMCs. The receptors were gathered from a human donor in good health (CMV status not recorded). Some clones in this sample may be carry-over from other donors' samples.

This clonotype showed up just a few times. The chain carries TRBV9 and TRBJ2-3, with TRBD2 identical over 9 bases. The CDR3 has 14 residues. V shed 3 bases and J 5 bases; nucleotides not matched to a gene: 4. Germline CDR1 and CDR2: SGDLS and YYNGEE. CDR3 residues: CASSGGGAGDTQYF. The CDR3 nucleotides are TGTGCCAGCAGCGGCGGGGGGGCCGGAGATACGCAGTATTTT.

A remark on this clonotype: With a much larger clone just one base away, this may be a read error. V is TRBV11-2 and J is TRBJ1-2; 7 bases are a match to TRBD1. The CDR3 spans 14 residues. CDR1 and CDR2 from the germline V gene are SGHAT and FQNNGV. The CDR3 loop reads CASRLEQGTGGYTF. CDR3 in DNA: TGTGCCAGCAGATTAGAACAGGGGACGGGCGGCTACACCTTC.

This clonotype was found many times. The genes are TRBV12-3 or TRBV12-4 and TRBJ1-1, with 7 bases matching TRBD1. V gave up 3 bases and J gave up 11 bases; unmatched junction bases: 6. This CDR3 comprises 12 residues. The CDR3 region is CASSFRAGGAFF. CDR3 nucleotides: TGTGCCAGCAGTTTTAGGGCAGGGGGTGCTTTCTTT.

The chain joins TRBV9 to TRBJ1-6, with 8 bases that match TRBD1. J gave up 9 bases and V 0 bases, and 5 bases lay outside the gene matches. The CDR3 has 15 residues. The germline V gene encodes CDR1 SGDLS and CDR2 YYNGEE. The CDR3 DNA sequence: TGTGCCAGCAGCGTAGAACAGGGGGTAGGTTCACCCCTCCACTTT. Translated, it gives CASSVEQGVGSPLHF.

This clonotype showed up many times. The genes are TRBV5-4 and TRBJ2-3; 13 positions agree with TRBD2. V was pared by 3 bases and J by 1 base, with 8 bases of the junction left unmatched. This CDR3 comprises 18 residues. From germline, CDR1 is SGHNT and CDR2 YYREEE (reference sequence). CDR3 sequence: CASSSGLAGAIRTDTQYF. The CDR3 bases are TGTGCCAGCAGCTCCGGACTAGCGGGGGCCATACGCACAGATACGCAGTATTTT.

In this sample, this clonotype turned up a few times. The V gene is TRBV9, the J gene TRBJ2-1; 13 bases match TRBD2. V lost 4 bases and J lost 0; bases outside the gene matches: 25. The CDR3 totals 24 residues. CDR1 is SGDLS and CDR2 is YYNGEE in the germline V gene. The CDR3 coding sequence is TGTGCCAGCAGCACTCCCCGACTAGCGGGAGGCCCTCTGTCGACTTCCAACTCCTACAATGAGCAGTTCTTC. Its protein is CASSTPRLAGGPLSTSNSYNEQFF.

The rearrangement uses TRBV27 and TRBJ2-3; the match to TRBD1 covers 7 bases. Per the germline V gene, CDR1 is MNHEY and CDR2 is SMNVEV (reference sequence). The junction had 6 bases not matched to a gene; V was cut back by 2 bases and J by 1 base. CDR3 length equals 16 residues. CDR3: CASSLALRGRTDTQYF. CDR3 nucleotide sequence: TGTGCCAGCAGTTTAGCCCTGAGGGGGCGCACAGATACGCAGTATTTT.

The chain links TRBV7-3 to TRBJ2-7, with a tentative D call TRBD1 (6 bases). Germline V gene sequence: CDR1 SGHTA, CDR2 FQGTGA. This CDR3 has 13 amino acids. V shed 4 bases and J shed 5 bases, with 12 bases lying between them. The CDR3, as DNA: TGTGCCAGCAGCTGGACAGTGGCTGACGAGCAGTACTTC. Residues: CASSWTVADEQYF.

This clonotype was counted between two and nine times. The chain uses TRBV11-3 and TRBJ2-1, with D possibly TRBD2 on 6 matching bases. Trimming took off 5 bases at V and 0 bases at J, with 14 bases between the two ends. The CDR3 spans 16 residues. Germline V gene sequence: CDR1 SGHNT, CDR2 YENEEA. As DNA, the CDR3 is TGTGCCAGCAGCCATCGTGGGGGGAGCTCCTACAATGAGCAGTTCTTC. Its protein product is CASSHRGGSSYNEQFF.

The sample holds many counts of this clonotype. The chain recombines TRBV24-1 with TRBJ2-1; 7 bases agree with TRBD2. This CDR3 is built from 17 residues. From germline, CDR1 is KGHDR and CDR2 SFDVKD. V gave up 1 base and J gave up 8 bases; unmatched junction bases: 13. The CDR3 region is CATSDFLAEREVDEQFF. CDR3 bases: TGTGCCACCAGTGATTTCCTAGCGGAGAGAGAAGTGGATGAGCAGTTCTTC.

A note on this clonotype: A read error may explain this, as a much larger clone is one base away. The rearrangement joins TRBV12-3 or TRBV12-4 to TRBJ2-5; D might be TRBD1 (6 bases). V was pared by 6 bases and J by 5 bases, with 19 bases between. This CDR3 has 15 residues. The CDR3 nucleotides read TGTGCCAGCAGCCCCTCGGTGGCAGGGGTGGAGACCCAGTACTTC. Encoded protein: CASSPSVAGVETQYF.

At least ten counts were recorded for this clonotype. The DNA for the CDR3 is TGTGCCAGCAGTGGAGGACTAGCCGGCCCGACAGATACGCAGTATTTT. Residues: CASSGGLAGPTDTQYF. This chain joins TRBV2 and TRBJ2-3; 8 bases line up with TRBD2. CDR1 is SNHLY and CDR2 is FYNNEI in the germline V gene. The J segment lost 3 bases and the V segment lost 4 bases, leaving 9 bases of the junction unmatched. The CDR3 sequence is 16 residues long.

The table lists this clonotype with many counts. V usage is TRBV10-3 and J usage is TRBJ2-3; 10 nucleotides match TRBD2. The CDR3 runs to 16 residues. V lost 1 base to trimming and J lost 2 bases; unmatched junction nucleotides: 3. CDR1 and CDR2 (germline): ENHRY, SYGVKD. The CDR3, as DNA: TGTGCCATCAGTGAGTTAGCGGGAGGCTCCACAGATACGCAGTATTTT. Translated, it gives CAISELAGGSTDTQYF.

The chain carries TRBV29-1 and TRBJ2-6, with D tentatively TRBD2 (6 bases). The ends were cut back, 0 bases at V and 2 bases at J, with 8 bases in the middle. This CDR3 is 15 amino acids long. CDR1 and CDR2 (germline): SQVTM, ANQGSEA. The CDR3 region is CSVEDRRAGANVLTF. Here the CDR3 DNA reads TGCAGCGTTGAAGACCGGAGGGCTGGGGCCAACGTCCTGACTTTC.

The rearrangement joins TRBV9 to TRBJ2-7; TRBD1 might be the D (6 bases). The CDR3 has 15 amino acids. The V end lost 0 bases, the J end lost 4 bases, and 14 bases lay between the germline ends. CDR1 and CDR2 (germline): SGDLS, YYNGEE. The CDR3 DNA reads TGTGCCAGCAGCGTAGAGGGCAGGGGCGGATACGAGCAGTACTTC. Its protein product is CASSVEGRGGYEQYF. The whole variable domain, filled in from reference TRBV9 and TRBJ2-7, reads DSGVTQTPKHLITATGQRVTLRCSPRSGDLSVYWYQQSLDQGLQFLIQYYNGEERAKGNILERFSAQQFPDLHSELNLSSLELGDSALYFCASSVEGRGGYEQYFGPGTRLTVT.

The table lists this clonotype with a few counts. The chain joins TRBV6-4 to TRBJ2-1, with D unclear. Trimming removed 0 bases at V and 9 bases at J, with 9 bases between. Germline values: CDR1 MRHNA, CDR2 SNTAGT. This CDR3 is built from 13 residues. The CDR3 loop is CASSDSLLGEQFF. The CDR3 DNA follows: TGTGCCAGCAGTGACTCCCTACTTGGTGAGCAGTTCTTC.

This clonotype has ten or more counts. The chain employs TRBV7-9 and TRBJ2-1; D is ambiguous. The V gene lost 5 bases and the J gene lost 2 bases, with 13 bases spanning the gap. Germline CDR1 is SEHNR and CDR2 is FQNEAQ (reference sequence). This CDR3 is 15 amino acids long. The CDR3 region is CASSPIDATYNEQFF. In nucleotides, the CDR3 is TGTGCCAGCAGCCCCATCGACGCGACCTACAATGAGCAGTTCTTC. The variable domain in full, with the rest retrieved from reference TRBV7-9 and TRBJ2-1, is DTGVSQNPRHKITKRGQNVTFRCDPISEHNRLYWYRQTLGQGPEFLTYFQNEAQLEKSRLLSDRFSAERPKGSFSTLEIQRTEQGDSAMYLCASSPIDATYNEQFFGPGTRLTVL.

This rearrangement joins TRBV20-1 to TRBJ2-5, with TRBD1 as a possible D gene (6 bases). The CDR3 contains 15 residues. V lost 0 bases, J lost 2 bases, and 13 bases lay in between. In germline, CDR1 is DFQATT, CDR2 SNEGSKA (reference sequence). CDR3 nucleotide sequence: TGCAGTGCTAGAGAAGGAAACAGGGCTCAAGAGACCCAGTACTTC. Amino acid sequence: CSAREGNRAQETQYF.

This clonotype was recorded at least ten times. This chain uses TRBV10-3 with TRBJ1-2; D unclear. V was clipped by 2 bases and J by 0 bases, with 7 bases between them. CDR3 size: 14 residues. CDR1 is ENHRY and CDR2 is SYGVKD in the germline V gene. The DNA of the CDR3 is TGTGCCATCAGTGAGGATTCTTCTAACTATGGCTACACCTTC. Translating gives CAISEDSSNYGYTF.

This clonotype was seen repeatedly, ten times or more. The rearrangement joins TRBV12-3 or TRBV12-4 to TRBJ2-7, with TRBD1 matching 7 bases. The CDR3 runs to 14 residues. J gave up 1 base and V 9 bases, and 9 bases lay outside the gene matches. CDR3 sequence reads: CASSLRGPSYEQYF. CDR3 coding DNA: TGTGCCAGTTCCTTAAGGGGGCCGTCCTACGAGCAGTACTTC.

The table lists this clonotype with a few counts. The V call is TRBV27, the J call TRBJ1-5; TRBD1 agrees at 7 bases. CDR1 and CDR2 (germline): MNHEY, SMNVEV (reference sequence). The CDR3 is made up of 15 amino acids. V shed 0 bases, J shed 7 bases, and the junction held 6 bases outside the gene matches. The CDR3 protein is CASSLSAGGGQPQHF. In DNA form, the CDR3 reads TGTGCCAGCAGTTTATCGGCAGGGGGTGGGCAGCCCCAGCATTTT.

This clonotype showed up just a few times. This chain joins TRBV2 and TRBJ1-5; D might be TRBD1 (5 bases). Germline values: CDR1 SNHLY, CDR2 FYNNEI. V lost 1 base and J lost 0, with 7 bases in between. The CDR3 runs 15 residues. DNA for the CDR3: TGTGCCAGCAGTGAAGGCGGGGGTAGCAATCAGCCCCAGCATTTT. Protein sequence: CASSEGGGSNQPQHF.

The V call is TRBV5-1, the J call TRBJ2-1; 12 positions match TRBD1. The V and J ends lost 5 bases and 8 bases, in that order; junction bases with no gene match: 8. Germline V gene lookup returns CDR1 SGHRS and CDR2 YFSETQ. The CDR3 runs to 15 residues. CDR3 protein: CASSPGTGGSYEQFF. The CDR3 bases are TGCGCCAGCAGTCCCGGGACAGGGGGCTCCTATGAGCAGTTCTTC.

On this clonotype itself: It may be a read error: a sequence one base away is much more abundant. The gene calls are TRBV7-8 and TRBJ2-1, with no clear D. The germline gives CDR1 SGHVS, CDR2 FQNEAQ. The CDR3 consists of 15 residues. V lost 2 bases and J lost 3, with 11 bases in between. CDR3 sequence: CASSLIGGYYNEQFF. DNA of the CDR3: TGTGCCAGCAGCTTAATAGGTGGGTACTACAATGAGCAGTTCTTC.

The chain has TRBV7-9 and TRBJ2-1; tentative D call: TRBD2 (6 bases). From germline, CDR1 is SEHNR and CDR2 FQNEAQ (reference sequence). V was shortened by 5 bases and J by 10 bases, with 21 bases between the two germline ends. This CDR3 spans 15 amino acids. CDR3 nucleotide sequence: TGTGCCAGCAGCCCTAGGGAGGCGGGGCTCGGAGAGCAGTTCTTC. This sequence encodes CASSPREAGLGEQFF.

This chain uses TRBV18 with TRBJ1-5; D gene ambiguous. Trimming took off 0 bases at V and 1 base at J, with 4 bases between the two ends. CDR3 length equals 14 residues. From germline, CDR1 is KGHSH and CDR2 LQKENI. In DNA form, the CDR3 reads TGTGCCAGCTCACCACCGGTGAGCAATCAGCCCCAGCATTTT. Translation gives CASSPPVSNQPQHF.